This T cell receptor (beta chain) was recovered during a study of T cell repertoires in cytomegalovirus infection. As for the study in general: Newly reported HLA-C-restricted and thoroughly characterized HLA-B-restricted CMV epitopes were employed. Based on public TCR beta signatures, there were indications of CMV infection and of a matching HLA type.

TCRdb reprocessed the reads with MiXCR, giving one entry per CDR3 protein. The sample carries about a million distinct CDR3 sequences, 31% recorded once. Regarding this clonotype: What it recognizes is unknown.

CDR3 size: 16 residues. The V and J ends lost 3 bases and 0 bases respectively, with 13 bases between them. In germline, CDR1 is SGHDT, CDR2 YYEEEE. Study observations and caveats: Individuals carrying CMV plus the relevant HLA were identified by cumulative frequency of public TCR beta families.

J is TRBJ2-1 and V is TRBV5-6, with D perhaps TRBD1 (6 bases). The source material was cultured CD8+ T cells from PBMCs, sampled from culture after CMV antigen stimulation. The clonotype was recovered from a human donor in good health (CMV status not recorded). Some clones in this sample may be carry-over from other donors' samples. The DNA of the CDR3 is TGTGCCAGCAGCTCCTGGGACACAAGCTCCTACAATGAGCAGTTCTTC. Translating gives CASSSWDTSSYNEQFF.